This T cell receptor beta chain was recovered during a study of shared clonotypes between healthy human individuals. Study findings and constraints: Owing to a small donor count, the genetic and exposure-history diversity represented was limited. Naive subsets typically showed greater estimated richness than memory subsets.

V shed 5 bases and J 3 bases; nucleotides not matched to a gene: 12. The CDR3 is made up of 16 amino acids. Germline CDR1 reads SGHAT; CDR2 reads FQNNGV. Comments on this clone: Its specificity is not known.

Here immunoSEQ multiplex PCR was the method, and the copy in TCRdb shows in-frame clones only, minus some. The repertoire holds roughly 1.5 million clones, with approximately 98% as singletons. The sequencing input was naive CD4+ T cells sorted from blood. Documented subset: CD45RA+ positively selected. The TCR sequence derives from a man aged 25-45 years in good health. The chain has TRBV11-2 and TRBJ2-7; 8 nucleotides agree with TRBD1. Here the CDR3 reads CASSPPRGTGRYEQYF. The DNA of the CDR3 is TGTGCCAGCAGCCCGCCAAGAGGGACAGGCCGCTACGAGCAGTACTTC.